Each of the 5 T cell receptor beta chains below was sequenced from the same sample in a study of technical replicates of blood from several donors. Assay: immunoSEQ multiplex PCR; the TCRdb copy retains only in-frame clones and omits some. The sample holds some 60,000 clones, approximately 89% seen once. The sample was PBMCs. The receptors come from a human donor in good health. Some clones in this sample may be carry-over from other donors' samples.

This rearrangement joins TRBV18 to TRBJ1-6; 11 nucleotides match TRBD1. The CDR3 is 16 residues long. Germline-derived CDR1 and CDR2 are KGHSH and LQKENI. J was trimmed by 6 bases and V by 2 bases; bases with no gene match: 3. CDR3 DNA sequence: TGTGCCAGCTCACCAGGACAGGGGGCGACTAATTCACCCCTCCACTTT. This gives the protein CASSPGQGATNSPLHF.

The CDR3 bases are TGTGCCAGTAGTATGAACAGGGTTAACACTGAAGCTTTCTTT. Translation gives CASSMNRVNTEAFF. V and J are TRBV19 and TRBJ1-1; a weak D match, TRBD1 (6 bases). This CDR3 is built from 14 residues. CDR1 is LNHDA and CDR2 is SQIVND in the germline V gene (reference sequence). V was shortened by 3 bases and J by 2 bases, with 10 bases between the two germline ends.

The chain carries TRBV11-3 and TRBJ2-5, with TRBD1 identical over 8 bases. This CDR3 region has 15 residues. Germline CDR1 is SGHNT and CDR2 is YENEEA. Trimming took 3 bases from V and 2 from J; bases not matched to a gene: 5. The CDR3 protein is CASSFTGGVQETQYF. CDR3 in DNA: TGTGCCAGCAGCTTCACAGGGGGAGTTCAAGAGACCCAGTACTTC.

The rearrangement uses TRBV6-1 and TRBJ1-2; D gene uncertain. V lost 7 bases, J lost 0 bases, and 9 bases lay in between. The CDR3 sequence is 13 residues long. Germline-derived CDR1 and CDR2 are MNHNS and SASEGT. CDR3 loop: CASNDPANYGYTF. CDR3 sequence (DNA): TGTGCCAGCAATGACCCAGCTAACTATGGCTACACCTTC.

The chain uses TRBV5-6 and TRBJ2-1, with no clear D. CDR3 length: 12 amino acids. Trimming took 0 bases from V and 8 from J, leaving 6 bases between them. Looked up from germline, CDR1 is SGHDT and CDR2 is YYEEEE. In DNA form, the CDR3 reads TGTGCCAGCAGCTTGGTAGAGGATGAGCAGTTCTTC. Protein product: CASSLVEDEQFF.